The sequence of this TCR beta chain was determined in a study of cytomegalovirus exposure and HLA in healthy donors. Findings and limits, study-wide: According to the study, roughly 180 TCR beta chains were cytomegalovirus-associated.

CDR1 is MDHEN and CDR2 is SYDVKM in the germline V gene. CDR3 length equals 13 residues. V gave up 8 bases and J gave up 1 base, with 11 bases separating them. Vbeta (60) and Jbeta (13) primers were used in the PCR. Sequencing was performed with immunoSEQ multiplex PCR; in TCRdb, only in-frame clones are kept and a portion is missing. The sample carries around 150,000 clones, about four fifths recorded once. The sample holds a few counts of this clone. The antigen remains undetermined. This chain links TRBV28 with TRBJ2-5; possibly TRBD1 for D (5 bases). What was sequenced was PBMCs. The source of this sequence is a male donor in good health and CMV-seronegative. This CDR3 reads CASAWQGQETQYF. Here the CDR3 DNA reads TGTGCCAGCGCCTGGCAGGGCCAAGAGACCCAGTACTTC.